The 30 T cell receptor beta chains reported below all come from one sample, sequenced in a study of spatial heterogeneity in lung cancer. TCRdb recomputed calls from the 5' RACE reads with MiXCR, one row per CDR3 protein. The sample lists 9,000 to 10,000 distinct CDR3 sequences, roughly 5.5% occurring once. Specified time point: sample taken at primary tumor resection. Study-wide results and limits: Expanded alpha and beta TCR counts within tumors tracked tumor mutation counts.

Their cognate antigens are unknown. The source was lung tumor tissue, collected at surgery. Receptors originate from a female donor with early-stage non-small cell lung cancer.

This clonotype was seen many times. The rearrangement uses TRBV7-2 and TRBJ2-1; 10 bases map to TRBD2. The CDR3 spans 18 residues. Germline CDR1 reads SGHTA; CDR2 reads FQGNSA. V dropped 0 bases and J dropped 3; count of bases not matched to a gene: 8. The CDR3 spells CASSLAPLTSGFYNEQFF. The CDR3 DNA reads TGTGCCAGCAGCTTAGCCCCCTTGACTAGCGGGTTCTACAATGAGCAGTTCTTC.

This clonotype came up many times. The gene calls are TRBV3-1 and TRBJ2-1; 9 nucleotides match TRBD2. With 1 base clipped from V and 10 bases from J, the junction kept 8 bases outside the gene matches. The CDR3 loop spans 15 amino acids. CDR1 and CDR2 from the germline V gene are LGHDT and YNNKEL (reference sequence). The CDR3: CASSQGAGGPREQFF. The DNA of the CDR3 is TGTGCCAGCAGCCAAGGTGCGGGGGGGCCAAGGGAGCAGTTCTTC.

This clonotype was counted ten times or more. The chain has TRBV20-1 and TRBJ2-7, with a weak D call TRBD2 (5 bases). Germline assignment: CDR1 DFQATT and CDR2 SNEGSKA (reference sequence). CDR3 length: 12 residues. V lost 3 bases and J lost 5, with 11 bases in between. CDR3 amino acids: CSARREWDEQYF. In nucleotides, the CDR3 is TGCAGTGCTAGGAGGGAGTGGGACGAGCAGTACTTC.

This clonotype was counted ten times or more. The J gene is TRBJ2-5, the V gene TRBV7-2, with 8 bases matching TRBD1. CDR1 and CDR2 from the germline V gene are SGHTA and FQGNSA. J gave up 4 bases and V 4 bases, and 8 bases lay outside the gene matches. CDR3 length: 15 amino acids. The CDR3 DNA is TGTGCCAGCAGCTCACAAGGACAGGGAGCAGAGACCCAGTACTTC. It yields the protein CASSSQGQGAETQYF.

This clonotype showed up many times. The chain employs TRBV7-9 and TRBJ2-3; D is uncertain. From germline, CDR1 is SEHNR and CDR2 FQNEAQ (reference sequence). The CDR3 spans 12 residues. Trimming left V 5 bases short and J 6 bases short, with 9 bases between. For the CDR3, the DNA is TGTGCCAGCAGCCCAAGTTCTGATACGCAGTATTTT. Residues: CASSPSSDTQYF.

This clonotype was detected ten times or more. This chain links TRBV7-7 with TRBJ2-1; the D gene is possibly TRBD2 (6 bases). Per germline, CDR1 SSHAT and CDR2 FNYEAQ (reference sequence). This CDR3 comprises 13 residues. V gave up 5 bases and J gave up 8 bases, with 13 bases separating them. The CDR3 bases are TGTGCCAGCAGCCGGGGGACTCTTGATGAGCAGTTCTTC. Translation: CASSRGTLDEQFF. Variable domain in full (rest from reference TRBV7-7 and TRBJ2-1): GAGVSQSPRYKVTKRGQDVTLRCDPISSHATLYWYQQALGQGPEFLTYFNYEAQPDKSGLPSDRFSAERPEGSISTLTIQRTEQRDSAMYRCASSRGTLDEQFFGPGTRLTVL.

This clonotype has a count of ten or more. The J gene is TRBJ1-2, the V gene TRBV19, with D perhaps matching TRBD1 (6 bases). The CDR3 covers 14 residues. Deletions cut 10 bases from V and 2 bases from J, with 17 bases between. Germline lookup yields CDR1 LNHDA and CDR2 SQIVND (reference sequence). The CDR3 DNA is TGTGCCACCAACCCGACAGGCCCAAACTATGGCTACACCTTC. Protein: CATNPTGPNYGYTF.

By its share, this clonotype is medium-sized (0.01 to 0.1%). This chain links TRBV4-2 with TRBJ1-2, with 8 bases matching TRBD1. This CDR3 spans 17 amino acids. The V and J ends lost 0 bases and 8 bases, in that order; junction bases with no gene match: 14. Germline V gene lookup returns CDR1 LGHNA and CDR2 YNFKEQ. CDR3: CASSQDSRGLLVEGYTF. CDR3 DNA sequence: TGTGCCAGCAGCCAAGATAGCAGGGGGCTCCTGGTTGAGGGCTACACCTTC.

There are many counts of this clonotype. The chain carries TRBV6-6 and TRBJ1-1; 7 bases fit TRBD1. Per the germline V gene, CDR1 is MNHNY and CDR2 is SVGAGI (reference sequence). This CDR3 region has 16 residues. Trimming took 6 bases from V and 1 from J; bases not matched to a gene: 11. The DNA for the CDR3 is TGTGCCAGCAGGCTCGTCGGGACAGTGGGGAACACTGAAGCTTTCTTT. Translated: CASRLVGTVGNTEAFF.

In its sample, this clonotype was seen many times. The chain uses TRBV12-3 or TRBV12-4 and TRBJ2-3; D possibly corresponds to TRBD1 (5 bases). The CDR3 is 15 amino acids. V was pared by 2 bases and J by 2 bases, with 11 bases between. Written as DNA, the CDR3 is TGTGCCAGCAGTTTAAGGGGCCTGGTCACAGATACGCAGTATTTT. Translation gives CASSLRGLVTDTQYF.

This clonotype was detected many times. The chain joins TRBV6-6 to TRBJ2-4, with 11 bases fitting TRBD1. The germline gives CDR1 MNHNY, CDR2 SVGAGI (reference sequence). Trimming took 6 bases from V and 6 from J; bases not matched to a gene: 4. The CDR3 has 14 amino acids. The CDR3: CASRSGTGGNIQYF. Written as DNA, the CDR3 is TGTGCCAGCAGGTCCGGGACAGGGGGAAACATTCAGTACTTC.

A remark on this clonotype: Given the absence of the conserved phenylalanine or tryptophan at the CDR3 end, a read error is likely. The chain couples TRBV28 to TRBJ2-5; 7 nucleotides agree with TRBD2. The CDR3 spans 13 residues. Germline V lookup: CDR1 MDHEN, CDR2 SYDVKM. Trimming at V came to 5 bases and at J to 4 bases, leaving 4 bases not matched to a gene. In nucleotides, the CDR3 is TGTGCCAGCAGTCTCCCGGGGGGAGAGACCCAGTACCTC. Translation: CASSLPGGETQYL.

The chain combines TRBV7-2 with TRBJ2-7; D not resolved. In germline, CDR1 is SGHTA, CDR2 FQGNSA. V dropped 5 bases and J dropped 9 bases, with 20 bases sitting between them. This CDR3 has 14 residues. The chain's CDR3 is CASSTSSLPLGQYF. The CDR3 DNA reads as TGTGCCAGCAGCACTTCTTCGCTCCCTCTGGGGCAGTACTTC.

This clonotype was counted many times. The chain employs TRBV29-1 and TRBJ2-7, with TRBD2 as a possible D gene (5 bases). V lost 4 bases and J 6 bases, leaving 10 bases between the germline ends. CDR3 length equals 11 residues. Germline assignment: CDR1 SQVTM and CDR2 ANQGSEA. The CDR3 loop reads CSVGREIEQYF. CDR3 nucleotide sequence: TGCAGCGTTGGCCGGGAAATCGAGCAGTACTTC.

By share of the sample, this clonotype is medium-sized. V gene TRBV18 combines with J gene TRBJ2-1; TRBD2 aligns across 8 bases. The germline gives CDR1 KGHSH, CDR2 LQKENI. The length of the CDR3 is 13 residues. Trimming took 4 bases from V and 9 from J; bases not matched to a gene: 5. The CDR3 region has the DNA TGTGCCAGCTCACACGGGGGGGCCAGTGAGCAGTTCTTC. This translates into CASSHGGASEQFF. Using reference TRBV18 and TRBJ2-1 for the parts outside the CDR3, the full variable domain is NAGVMQNPRHLVRRRGQEARLRCSPMKGHSHVYWYRQLPEEGLKFMVYLQKENIIDESGMPKERFSAEFPKEGPSILRIQQVVRGDSAAYFCASSHGGASEQFFGPGTRLTVL.

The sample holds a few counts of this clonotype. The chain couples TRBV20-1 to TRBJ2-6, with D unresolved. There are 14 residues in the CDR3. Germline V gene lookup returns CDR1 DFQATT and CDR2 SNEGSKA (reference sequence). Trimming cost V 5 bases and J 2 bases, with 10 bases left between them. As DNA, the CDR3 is TGCAGTGCTGATAGAGCTCCTGGGGCCAACGTCCTGACTTTC. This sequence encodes CSADRAPGANVLTF.

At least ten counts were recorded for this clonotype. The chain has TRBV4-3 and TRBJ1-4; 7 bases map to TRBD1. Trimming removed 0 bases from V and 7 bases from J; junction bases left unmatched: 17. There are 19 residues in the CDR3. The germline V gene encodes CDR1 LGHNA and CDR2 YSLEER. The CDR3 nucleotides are TGCGCCAGCAGCCAAGATTTGACTTTTCTGGGGCAGGGGGGTGAAAAACTGTTTTTT. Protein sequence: CASSQDLTFLGQGGEKLFF.

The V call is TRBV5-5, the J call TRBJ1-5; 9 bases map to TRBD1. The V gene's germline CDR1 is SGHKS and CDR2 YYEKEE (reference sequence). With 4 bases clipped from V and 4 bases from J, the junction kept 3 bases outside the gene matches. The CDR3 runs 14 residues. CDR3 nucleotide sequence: TGTGCCAGCAGCGTGACAGGGGGAAATCAGCCCCAGCATTTT. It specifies CASSVTGGNQPQHF.

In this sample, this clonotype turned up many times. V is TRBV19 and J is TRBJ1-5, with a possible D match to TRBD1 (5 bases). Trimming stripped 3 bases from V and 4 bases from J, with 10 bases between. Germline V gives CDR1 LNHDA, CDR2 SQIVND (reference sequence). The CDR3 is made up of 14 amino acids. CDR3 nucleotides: TGTGCCAGTAGTATCCCGGGGCTTAATCAGCCCCAGCATTTT. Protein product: CASSIPGLNQPQHF.

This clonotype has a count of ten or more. CDR3 residues: CASRVRGVTDTQYF. The CDR3 DNA follows: TGTGCCAGCAGGGTGCGAGGGGTCACAGATACGCAGTATTTT. V is TRBV5-8 and J is TRBJ2-3; perhaps D is TRBD1 or TRBD2 (5 bases each). The CDR3 runs to 14 residues. V was pared by 5 bases and J by 2 bases, with 12 bases between. Germline assignment: CDR1 SGHTS and CDR2 YDEGEE. The full variable domain, its missing parts supplied by reference TRBV5-8 and TRBJ2-3, is EAGVTQSPTHLIKTRGQQATLRCSPISGHTSVYWYQQALGLGLQFLLWYDEGEERNRGNFPPRFSGRQFPNYSSELNVNALELEDSALYLCASRVRGVTDTQYFGPGTRLTVL.

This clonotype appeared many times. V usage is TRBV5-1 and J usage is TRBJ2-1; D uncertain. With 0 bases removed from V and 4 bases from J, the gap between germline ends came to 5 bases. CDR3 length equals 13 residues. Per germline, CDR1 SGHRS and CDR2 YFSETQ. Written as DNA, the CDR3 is TGCGCCAGCAGCTTGGTACCTTACAATGAGCAGTTCTTC. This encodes CASSLVPYNEQFF.

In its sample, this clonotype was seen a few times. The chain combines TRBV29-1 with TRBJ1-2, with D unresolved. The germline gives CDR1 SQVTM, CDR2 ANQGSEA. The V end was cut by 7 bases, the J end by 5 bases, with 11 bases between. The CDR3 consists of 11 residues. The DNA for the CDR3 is TGCAGCGCCTCCGAGGGATATGGCTACACCTTC. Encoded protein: CSASEGYGYTF.

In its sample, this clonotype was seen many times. CDR3 residues: CASSFWLPGGIETQYF. The DNA for the CDR3 is TGTGCCAGCAGTTTTTGGCTTCCAGGCGGGATAGAGACCCAGTACTTC. The chain couples TRBV6-2 or TRBV6-3 to TRBJ2-5, with D maybe TRBD2 (6 bases). V lost 4 bases to trimming and J lost 4 bases, with 19 bases between them. The germline CDR1 and CDR2 sequences are MNHEY and SVGEGT. The CDR3 loop spans 16 amino acids.

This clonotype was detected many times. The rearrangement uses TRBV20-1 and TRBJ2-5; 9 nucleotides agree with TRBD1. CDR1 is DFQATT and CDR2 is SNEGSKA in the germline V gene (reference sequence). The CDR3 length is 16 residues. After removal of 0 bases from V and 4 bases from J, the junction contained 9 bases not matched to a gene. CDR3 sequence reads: CSARDRDRGRGETQYF. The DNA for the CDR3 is TGCAGTGCTAGAGATCGCGACAGGGGGAGAGGAGAGACCCAGTACTTC.

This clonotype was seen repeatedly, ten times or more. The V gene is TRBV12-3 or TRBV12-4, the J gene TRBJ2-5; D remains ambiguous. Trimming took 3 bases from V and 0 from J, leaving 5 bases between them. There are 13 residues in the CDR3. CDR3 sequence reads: CASSFGYQETQYF. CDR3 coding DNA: TGTGCCAGCAGTTTTGGGTACCAAGAGACCCAGTACTTC.

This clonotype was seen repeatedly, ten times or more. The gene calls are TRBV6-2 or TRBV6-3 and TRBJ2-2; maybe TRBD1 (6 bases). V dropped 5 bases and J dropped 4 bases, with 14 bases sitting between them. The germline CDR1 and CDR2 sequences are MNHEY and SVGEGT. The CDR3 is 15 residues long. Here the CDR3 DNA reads TGTGCCAGCAGTCCACAGGGCGGTGGCACCGGGGAGCTGTTTTTT. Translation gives CASSPQGGGTGELFF.

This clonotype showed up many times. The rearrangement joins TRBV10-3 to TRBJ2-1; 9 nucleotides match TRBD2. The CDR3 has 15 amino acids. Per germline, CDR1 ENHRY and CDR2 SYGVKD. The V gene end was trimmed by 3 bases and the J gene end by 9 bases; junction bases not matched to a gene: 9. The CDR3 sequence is CAISEALAGTGEQFF. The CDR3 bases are TGTGCCATCAGTGAAGCCCTAGCGGGAACGGGTGAGCAGTTCTTC.

CDR3 sequence: CASVPGRGPQETQYF. CDR3 coding DNA: TGTGCTAGTGTTCCGGGGAGGGGGCCTCAAGAGACCCAGTACTTC. J is TRBJ2-5 and V is TRBV12-5; either TRBD1 or TRBD2 may fit D (7 bases each). CDR3 size: 15 residues. V was shortened by 7 bases and J by 2 bases, with 17 bases between the two germline ends. From germline, CDR1 is LGHNT and CDR2 FRNRAP.

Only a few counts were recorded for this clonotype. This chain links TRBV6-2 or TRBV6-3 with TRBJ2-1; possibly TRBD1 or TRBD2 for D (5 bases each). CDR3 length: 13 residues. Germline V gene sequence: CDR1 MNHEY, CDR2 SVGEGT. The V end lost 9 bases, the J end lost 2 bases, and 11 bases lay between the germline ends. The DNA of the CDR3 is TGTGCCAGTTGGGGGAGAACCTACAATGAGCAGTTCTTC. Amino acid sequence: CASWGRTYNEQFF.

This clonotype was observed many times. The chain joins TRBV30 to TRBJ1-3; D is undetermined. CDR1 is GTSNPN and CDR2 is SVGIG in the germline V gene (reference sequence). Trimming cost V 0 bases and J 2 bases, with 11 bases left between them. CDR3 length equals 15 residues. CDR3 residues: CAWSVGLSAGNTIYF. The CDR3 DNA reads TGTGCCTGGAGTGTCGGCTTGTCGGCTGGAAACACCATATATTTT.